This T cell receptor beta chain was obtained from a study of blood T cell repertoires in COVID-19. In the study overall: Acute and convalescent COVID-19 samples came from the United States, Italy and Spain. Sample material is recorded as cDNA or gDNA derived from T cells, B-cell-depleted T cells, or PBMCs.

In this sample, this clone turned up a few times. Seattle patients were enrolled while actively infected and followed longitudinally. Germline V CDR1 and CDR2: SGHNT, YYREEE (reference sequence). This CDR3 region has 14 residues. J gave up 5 bases and V 4 bases, and 7 bases lay outside the gene matches. Per the original methods: The authors estimated nucleated cell counts from reference gene primer amplification. Sequenced by immunoSEQ multiplex PCR; TCRdb stores in-frame clones only, minus some. V, J and clone size are taken as reported in that table, and D and trimming were inferred from the DNA itself. The sample has 200,000 to 250,000 clones, about 83% seen once.

The sequence derives from a woman aged 25-40 years with COVID-19, enrolled during active disease. Sample: peripheral blood. This chain connects TRBV5-4 to TRBJ2-7; 9 bases line up with TRBD2. Written as DNA, the CDR3 is TGTGCCAGCAGCGCGCCCGGGACTAGCAACGAGCAGTACTTC. The encoded protein is CASSAPGTSNEQYF. The whole variable domain, filled in from reference TRBV5-4 and TRBJ2-7, reads ETGVTQSPTHLIKTRGQQVTLRCSSQSGHNTVSWYQQALGQGPQFIFQYYREEENGRGNFPPRFSGLQFPNYSSELNVNALELDDSALYLCASSAPGTSNEQYFGPGTRLTVT.